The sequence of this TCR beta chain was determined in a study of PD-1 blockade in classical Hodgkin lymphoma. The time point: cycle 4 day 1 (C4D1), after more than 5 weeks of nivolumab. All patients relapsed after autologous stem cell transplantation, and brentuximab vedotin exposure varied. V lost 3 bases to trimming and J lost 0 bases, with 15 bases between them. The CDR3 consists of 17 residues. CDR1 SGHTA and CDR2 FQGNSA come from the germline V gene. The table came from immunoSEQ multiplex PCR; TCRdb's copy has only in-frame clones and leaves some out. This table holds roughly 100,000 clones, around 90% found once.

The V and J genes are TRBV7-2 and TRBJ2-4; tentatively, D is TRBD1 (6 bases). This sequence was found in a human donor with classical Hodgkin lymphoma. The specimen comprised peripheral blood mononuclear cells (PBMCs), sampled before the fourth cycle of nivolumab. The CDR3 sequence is CASSFATGQIAKNIQYF. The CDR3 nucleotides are TGTGCCAGCAGCTTCGCGACAGGTCAAATAGCCAAAAACATTCAGTACTTC.